Below are 20 T cell receptor beta chains sequenced from a single sample in a study of identical twins. TCRdb re-called the 5' RACE reads with MiXCR, one entry per CDR3 protein. Among some 560,000 distinct CDR3 sequences listed, around 9.6% were seen once. This sample was shared with a second study, whose subject was yellow fever vaccine responses in identical twins.

Sequenced: PBMCs. Receptors originate from a woman between 18 and 29 years old in good health.

Here the CDR3 reads CASRDPGDGANVLTF. As DNA, the CDR3 is TGTGCCAGCAGGGACCCAGGGGATGGGGCCAACGTCCTGACTTTC. This rearrangement joins TRBV28 to TRBJ2-6; tentative D call: TRBD1 (6 bases). V was clipped by 6 bases and J by 3 bases, with 12 bases between them. CDR1 is MDHEN and CDR2 is SYDVKM in the germline V gene. The CDR3 spans 15 residues.

The V gene is TRBV20-1, the J gene TRBJ2-7; TRBD2 might be the D (6 bases). CDR1 and CDR2 (germline): DFQATT, SNEGSKA (reference sequence). V was clipped by 5 bases and J by 7 bases, with 12 bases between them. The CDR3 contains 11 residues. The CDR3 nucleotides are TGCAGTGCTCCCACACGGGGGGAGCAGTACTTC. As protein: CSAPTRGEQYF.

In its sample, this clonotype was seen many times. This rearrangement joins TRBV27 to TRBJ1-5, with TRBD1 identical over 7 bases. Germline trimming cut 5 bases from V and 6 bases from J; bases unmatched to any gene: 7. In germline, CDR1 is MNHEY, CDR2 SMNVEV (reference sequence). This CDR3 spans 14 amino acids. The CDR3 DNA follows: TGTGCCAGCAGTCCCAACCAGGGGGTTCAGCCCCAGCATTTT. Translated, it gives CASSPNQGVQPQHF.

The rearrangement joins TRBV29-1 to TRBJ2-3, with a weak D call TRBD2 (6 bases). V shed 1 base and J shed 0 bases, with 17 bases lying between them. This CDR3 is built from 17 residues. CDR1 and CDR2 (germline): SQVTM, ANQGSEA. In DNA form, the CDR3 reads TGCAGCGTTGAAGGGACGGGAGCACCTCTAAGCACAGATACGCAGTATTTT. Translation: CSVEGTGAPLSTDTQYF.

This clonotype was observed a handful of times. This chain links TRBV7-9 with TRBJ1-1; D gene uncertain. V lost 4 bases and J lost 7, with 13 bases in between. This CDR3 has 13 residues. From germline, CDR1 is SEHNR and CDR2 FQNEAQ (reference sequence). DNA for the CDR3: TGTGCCAGCAGCTCCTTACTGGACCTTGAAGCTTTCTTT. This translates into CASSSLLDLEAFF. The complete variable domain, with remaining parts taken from reference TRBV7-9 and TRBJ1-1, reads DTGVSQNPRHKITKRGQNVTFRCDPISEHNRLYWYRQTLGQGPEFLTYFQNEAQLEKSRLLSDRFSAERPKGSFSTLEIQRTEQGDSAMYLCASSSLLDLEAFFGQGTRLTVV.

In its sample, this clonotype was seen a few times. The rearrangement joins TRBV27 to TRBJ2-2; D may be TRBD1 (6 bases). The V end lost 8 bases, the J end lost 7 bases, and 17 bases lay between the germline ends. Germline V gene data show CDR1 as MNHEY and CDR2 as SMNVEV (reference sequence). CDR3 length: 14 amino acids. Here the CDR3 reads CASRPGQGNGELFF. The CDR3 DNA reads TGTGCCAGCCGGCCCGGGCAGGGGAACGGGGAGCTGTTTTTT.

This rearrangement joins TRBV18 to TRBJ1-5; D is unresolved. Trimming cost V 6 bases and J 5 bases, with 14 bases left between them. Germline-derived CDR1 and CDR2 are KGHSH and LQKENI. This CDR3 spans 14 amino acids. The CDR3 sequence is CASSTNLGDQPQHF. The CDR3 DNA follows: TGTGCCAGCTCGACTAACCTTGGGGATCAGCCCCAGCATTTT.

A few counts support this clonotype. V is TRBV12-3 or TRBV12-4 and J is TRBJ1-5, with D possibly TRBD1 on 5 matching bases. V was cut by 7 bases and J by 3 bases, with 16 bases left in between. The CDR3 has 15 amino acids. The CDR3 DNA is TGTGCCAGCACCACGGGGTGGGGCAACAATCAGCCCCAGCATTTT. Translation gives CASTTGWGNNQPQHF.

This clonotype was counted many times. The J gene is TRBJ2-7, the V gene TRBV5-1, with 7 bases lining up with TRBD1. The J segment lost 3 bases and the V segment lost 6 bases, leaving 3 bases of the junction unmatched. The CDR3 runs 12 residues. Germline V gene sequence: CDR1 SGHRS, CDR2 YFSETQ. DNA for the CDR3: TGCGCCAGCACAGGGACAGACTACGAGCAGTACTTC. It translates to CASTGTDYEQYF.

This clonotype was picked up a small number of times. The V and J genes are TRBV4-1 and TRBJ2-3, with TRBD2 identical over 8 bases. CDR1 MGHRA and CDR2 YSYEKL come from the germline V gene. With 4 bases clipped from V and 5 bases from J, the junction kept 14 bases outside the gene matches. The CDR3 covers 17 residues. The DNA for the CDR3 is TGCGCCAGCAGCCCCCGGGAGGGCCTGGGTCGGGGAGATACGCAGTATTTT. It encodes CASSPREGLGRGDTQYF.

This chain uses TRBV6-1 with TRBJ2-2; tentatively, D is TRBD1 or TRBD2 (6 bases each). CDR1 and CDR2 (germline): MNHNS, SASEGT. Trimming took off 3 bases at V and 7 bases at J, with 9 bases between the two ends. This CDR3 region has 13 residues. The CDR3 is CASSDEGGGELFF. The CDR3 DNA follows: TGTGCCAGCAGTGACGAGGGGGGCGGGGAGCTGTTTTTT.

This clonotype was observed a few times. The chain couples TRBV11-2 to TRBJ2-1; 10 bases map to TRBD2. Germline V gives CDR1 SGHAT, CDR2 FQNNGV. This CDR3 spans 17 amino acids. Trimming at V came to 3 bases and at J to 3 bases, leaving 8 bases not matched to a gene. The CDR3 bases are TGTGCCAGCAGCTTCCCGGCTAGCGGGAGTTTCTACAATGAGCAGTTCTTC. Amino acids: CASSFPASGSFYNEQFF.

V gene TRBV6-4 combines with J gene TRBJ1-5, with D possibly TRBD1 on 5 matching bases. Germline V gene data show CDR1 as MRHNA and CDR2 as SNTAGT. Between the trimmed V and J ends, which lost 3 bases and 6 bases, there was a span of 12 bases. The CDR3 length is 14 residues. CDR3 DNA sequence: TGTGCCAGCAGTGAGAATCAGGGAGGTCAGCCCCAGCATTTT. Protein product: CASSENQGGQPQHF.

This clonotype was recorded a few times. This chain connects TRBV29-1 to TRBJ2-7; 8 bases line up with TRBD2. Germline V gene lookup returns CDR1 SQVTM and CDR2 ANQGSEA. After removal of 7 bases from V and 8 bases from J, the junction contained 16 bases not matched to a gene. The CDR3 is 14 residues long. The CDR3 reads CSAAQGLGGIQQYF. The CDR3 DNA reads as TGCAGCGCAGCCCAGGGACTAGGTGGGATACAGCAGTACTTC.

This chain joins TRBV18 and TRBJ2-3, with TRBD2 identical over 8 bases. The length of the CDR3 is 16 residues. V shed 3 bases, J shed 1 base, and the junction held 6 bases outside the gene matches. CDR1 and CDR2 from the germline V gene are KGHSH and LQKENI. CDR3 region: CASSPTGGRRTDTQYF. The CDR3 region has the DNA TGTGCCAGCTCACCCACGGGGGGGCGTCGCACAGATACGCAGTATTTT.

There are many counts of this clonotype. The chain couples TRBV6-2 or TRBV6-3 to TRBJ2-7, with D hard to call. The CDR3 extends over 15 amino acids. Germline V gene lookup returns CDR1 MNHEY and CDR2 SVGEGT. The V gene lost 4 bases and the J gene lost 5 bases, with 18 bases spanning the gap. The CDR3 reads CASSFSTSSRNEQYF. The CDR3 DNA reads as TGTGCCAGCAGTTTCTCCACGAGCTCCCGGAACGAGCAGTACTTC.

This clonotype was observed at least ten times. V and J are TRBV2 and TRBJ2-3, with 9 bases aligning to TRBD2. V trimming: 6 bases; J trimming: 0 bases; junction bases outside the gene matches: 4. The CDR3 loop spans 15 amino acids. Looked up from germline, CDR1 is SNHLY and CDR2 is FYNNEI. The CDR3: CASRKSGGSTDTQYF. The CDR3 bases are TGTGCCAGCAGGAAAAGCGGGGGGAGCACAGATACGCAGTATTTT.

This clonotype was observed a handful of times. The genes are TRBV29-1 and TRBJ2-2; no reliable D call. Germline V gene data show CDR1 as SQVTM and CDR2 as ANQGSEA. The CDR3 sequence is 11 residues long. The CDR3 is CSGIVTGELFF. CDR3 DNA sequence: TGCAGTGGGATAGTGACCGGGGAGCTGTTTTTT.

This clonotype was recorded at least ten times. The chain carries TRBV6-4 and TRBJ2-1; 7 positions match TRBD2. Per the germline V gene, CDR1 is MRHNA and CDR2 is SNTAGT. Trimming cost V 3 bases and J 4 bases; bases outside gene matches: 6. The CDR3 loop spans 15 amino acids. CDR3 protein: CASSEALADYNEQFF. The CDR3 nucleotides read TGTGCCAGCAGTGAGGCCCTAGCGGATTACAATGAGCAGTTCTTC.

The chain carries TRBV4-3 and TRBJ2-1, with D perhaps matching TRBD2 (5 bases). Germline-derived CDR1 and CDR2 are LGHNA and YSLEER. Trimming stripped 1 base from V and 0 bases from J, with 10 bases between. This CDR3 comprises 16 residues. The CDR3 spells CASSQGLMSSYNEQFF. The CDR3 coding sequence is TGCGCCAGCAGCCAAGGACTAATGAGCTCCTACAATGAGCAGTTCTTC.